This T cell receptor beta chain was recorded in a study of T cells after yellow fever vaccination. This clonotype was counted between two and nine times. As yet, its antigen is unknown. TCRdb recomputed calls from the 5' RACE reads with MiXCR, one row per CDR3 protein. The sample consists of about 300,000 distinct CDR3 sequences, about 6.9% of them appearing once. Germline loops: CDR1 SGHVS, CDR2 FNYEAQ. Trimming cost V 5 bases and J 6 bases; bases outside gene matches: 10. The CDR3 is 15 amino acids. Study outcomes and limitations: Post-booster repertoires again held most primary-vaccination clones (roughly 96% CD4, about 90% CD8). Abundant clonotypes (contaminants from the bulk population) could be present in FACS-sorted repertoires.

The V and J genes are TRBV7-6 and TRBJ2-3; 8 bases fit TRBD2. The sequence derives from a man aged 18 to 30 who received the YFV17D yellow fever vaccine. The sequences come from PBMCs, collected approximately 47 days after the first yellow fever vaccination. CDR3 amino acids: CASSLDRLATDTQYF. The CDR3, as DNA: TGTGCCAGCAGCCTTGACCGACTAGCGACGGATACGCAGTATTTT.